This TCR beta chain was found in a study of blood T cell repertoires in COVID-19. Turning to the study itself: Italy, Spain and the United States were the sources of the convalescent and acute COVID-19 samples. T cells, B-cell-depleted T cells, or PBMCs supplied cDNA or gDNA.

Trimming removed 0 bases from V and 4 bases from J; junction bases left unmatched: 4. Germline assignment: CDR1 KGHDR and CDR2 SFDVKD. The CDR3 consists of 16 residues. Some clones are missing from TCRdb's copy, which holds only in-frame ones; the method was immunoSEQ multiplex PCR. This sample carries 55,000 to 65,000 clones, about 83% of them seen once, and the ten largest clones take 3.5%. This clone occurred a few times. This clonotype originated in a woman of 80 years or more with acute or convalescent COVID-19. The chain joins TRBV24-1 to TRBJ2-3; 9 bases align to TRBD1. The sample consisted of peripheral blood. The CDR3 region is CATSDLRDRDPDTQYF. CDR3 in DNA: TGTGCCACCAGTGATTTGAGGGACAGGGACCCAGATACGCAGTATTTT.